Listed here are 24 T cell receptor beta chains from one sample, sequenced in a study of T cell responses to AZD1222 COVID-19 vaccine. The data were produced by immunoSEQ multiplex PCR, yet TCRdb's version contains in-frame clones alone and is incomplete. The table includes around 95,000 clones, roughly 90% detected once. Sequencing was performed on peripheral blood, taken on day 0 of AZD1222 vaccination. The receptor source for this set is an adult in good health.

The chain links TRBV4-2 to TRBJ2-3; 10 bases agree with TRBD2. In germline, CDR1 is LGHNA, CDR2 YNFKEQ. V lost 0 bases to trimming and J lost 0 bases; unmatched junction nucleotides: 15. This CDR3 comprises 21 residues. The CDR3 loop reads CASSQDRHRLAGGRSTDTQYF. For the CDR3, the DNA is TGTGCCAGCAGCCAAGATCGACATAGGTTAGCGGGAGGAAGGAGCACAGATACGCAGTATTTT.

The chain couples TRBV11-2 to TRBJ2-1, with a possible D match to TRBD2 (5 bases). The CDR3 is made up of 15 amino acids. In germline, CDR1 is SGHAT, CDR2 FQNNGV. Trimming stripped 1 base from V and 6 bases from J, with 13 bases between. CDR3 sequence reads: CASSLGVRVSNEQFF. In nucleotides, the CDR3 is TGTGCCAGCAGCTTAGGGGTGAGGGTATCCAATGAGCAGTTCTTC.

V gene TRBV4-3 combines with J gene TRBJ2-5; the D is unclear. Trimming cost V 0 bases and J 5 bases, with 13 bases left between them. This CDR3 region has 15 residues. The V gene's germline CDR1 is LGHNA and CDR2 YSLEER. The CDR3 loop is CASSQETAVGETQYF. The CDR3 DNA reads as TGCGCCAGCAGCCAAGAAACGGCAGTGGGGGAGACCCAGTACTTC.

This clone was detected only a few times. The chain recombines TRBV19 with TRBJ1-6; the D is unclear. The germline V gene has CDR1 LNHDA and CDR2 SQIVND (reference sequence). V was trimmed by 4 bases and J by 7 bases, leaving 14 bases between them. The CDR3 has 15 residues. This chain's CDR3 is CASSTTTGNNSPLHF. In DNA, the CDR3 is TGTGCCAGTAGTACGACGACGGGTAACAATTCACCCCTCCACTTT.

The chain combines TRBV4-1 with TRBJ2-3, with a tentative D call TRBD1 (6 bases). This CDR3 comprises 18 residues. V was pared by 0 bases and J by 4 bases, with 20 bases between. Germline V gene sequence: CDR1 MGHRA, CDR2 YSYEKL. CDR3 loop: CASSQDDSARGRADTQYF. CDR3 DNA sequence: TGCGCCAGCAGCCAAGATGACTCGGCCAGGGGAAGGGCAGATACGCAGTATTTT.

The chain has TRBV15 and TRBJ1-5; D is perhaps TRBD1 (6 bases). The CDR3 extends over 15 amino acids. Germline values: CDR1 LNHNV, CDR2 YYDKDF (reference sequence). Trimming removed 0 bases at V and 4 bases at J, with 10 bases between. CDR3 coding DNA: TGTGCCACCAGCAGAGATCGGGGGGCGAATCAGCCCCAGCATTTT. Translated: CATSRDRGANQPQHF.

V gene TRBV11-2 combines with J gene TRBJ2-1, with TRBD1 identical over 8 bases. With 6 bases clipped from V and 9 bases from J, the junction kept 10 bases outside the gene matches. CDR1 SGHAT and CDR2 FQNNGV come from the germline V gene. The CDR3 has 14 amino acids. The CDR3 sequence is CASSPFGGQVEQFF. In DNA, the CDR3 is TGTGCCAGCAGTCCATTTGGGGGACAGGTTGAGCAGTTCTTC.

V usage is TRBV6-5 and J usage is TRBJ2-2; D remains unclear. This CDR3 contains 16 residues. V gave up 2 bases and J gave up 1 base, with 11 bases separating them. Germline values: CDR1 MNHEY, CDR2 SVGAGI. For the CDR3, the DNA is TGTGCCAGCAGTTACGGGTGGCGGCAGAACACCGGGGAGCTGTTTTTT. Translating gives CASSYGWRQNTGELFF.

CDR3 protein: CASRTTGNTEAFF. The CDR3 DNA follows: TGTGCCAGCAGGACCACAGGGAACACTGAAGCTTTCTTT. The chain has TRBV2 and TRBJ1-1; TRBD1 might be the D (5 bases). Trimming removed 6 bases at V and 1 base at J, with 9 bases between. CDR3 length: 13 amino acids. Per germline, CDR1 SNHLY and CDR2 FYNNEI.

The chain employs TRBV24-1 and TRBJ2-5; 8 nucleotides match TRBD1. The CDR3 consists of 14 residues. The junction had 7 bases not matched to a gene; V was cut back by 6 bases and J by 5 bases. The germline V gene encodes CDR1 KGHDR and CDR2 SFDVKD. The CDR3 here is CATSTSGGAETQYF. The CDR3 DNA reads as TGTGCCACCAGTACTTCAGGGGGCGCCGAGACCCAGTACTTC.

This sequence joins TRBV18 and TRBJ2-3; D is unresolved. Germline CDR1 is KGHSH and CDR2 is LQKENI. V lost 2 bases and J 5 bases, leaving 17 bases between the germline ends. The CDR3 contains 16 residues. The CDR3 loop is CASSPYEVSHRDTQYF. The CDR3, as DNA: TGTGCCAGCTCACCATATGAAGTTTCACACCGAGATACGCAGTATTTT.

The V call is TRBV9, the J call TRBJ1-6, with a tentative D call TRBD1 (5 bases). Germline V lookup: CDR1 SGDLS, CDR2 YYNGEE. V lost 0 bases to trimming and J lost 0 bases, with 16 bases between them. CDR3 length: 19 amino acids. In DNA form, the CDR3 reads TGTGCCAGCAGCGTAGGTGGGGCCGGTGCGGGCTCCTATAATTCACCCCTCCACTTT. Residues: CASSVGGAGAGSYNSPLHF. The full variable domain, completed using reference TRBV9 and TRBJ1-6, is DSGVTQTPKHLITATGQRVTLRCSPRSGDLSVYWYQQSLDQGLQFLIQYYNGEERAKGNILERFSAQQFPDLHSELNLSSLELGDSALYFCASSVGGAGAGSYNSPLHFGNGTRLTVT.

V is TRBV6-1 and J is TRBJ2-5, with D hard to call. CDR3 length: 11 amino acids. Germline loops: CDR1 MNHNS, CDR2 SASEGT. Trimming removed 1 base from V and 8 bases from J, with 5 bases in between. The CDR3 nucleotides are TGTGCCAGCAGTGAAGGGAGAACCCAGTACTTC. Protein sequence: CASSEGRTQYF.

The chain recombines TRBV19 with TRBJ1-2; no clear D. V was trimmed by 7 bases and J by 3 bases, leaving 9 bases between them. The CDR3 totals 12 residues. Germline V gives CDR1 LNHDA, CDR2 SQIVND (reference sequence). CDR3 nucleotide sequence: TGTGCCAGTACAACAGCTCACTATGGCTACACCTTC. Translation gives CASTTAHYGYTF. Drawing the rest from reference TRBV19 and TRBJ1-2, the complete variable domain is DGGITQSPKYLFRKEGQNVTLSCEQNLNHDAMYWYRQDPGQGLRLIYYSQIVNDFQKGDIAEGYSVSREKKESFPLTVTSAQKNPTAFYLCASTTAHYGYTFGSGTRLTVV.

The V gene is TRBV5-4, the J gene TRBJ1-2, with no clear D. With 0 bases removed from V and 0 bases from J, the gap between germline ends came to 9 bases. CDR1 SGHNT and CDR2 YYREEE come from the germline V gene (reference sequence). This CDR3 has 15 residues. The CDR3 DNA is TGTGCCAGCAGCTTGGCAGGCGGAGCTAACTATGGCTACACCTTC. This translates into CASSLAGGANYGYTF.

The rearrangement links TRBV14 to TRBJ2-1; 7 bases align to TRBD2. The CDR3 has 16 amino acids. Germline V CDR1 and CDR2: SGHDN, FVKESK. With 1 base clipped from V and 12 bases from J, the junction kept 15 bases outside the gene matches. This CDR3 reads CASSQGFGTKGRGQFF. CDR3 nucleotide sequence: TGTGCCAGCAGCCAAGGTTTCGGGACTAAAGGCCGGGGGCAGTTCTTC. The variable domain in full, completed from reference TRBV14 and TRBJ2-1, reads EAGVTQFPSHSVIEKGQTVTLRCDPISGHDNLYWYRRVMGKEIKFLLHFVKESKQDESGMPNNRFLAERTGGTYSTLKVQPAELEDSGVYFCASSQGFGTKGRGQFFGPGTRLTVL.

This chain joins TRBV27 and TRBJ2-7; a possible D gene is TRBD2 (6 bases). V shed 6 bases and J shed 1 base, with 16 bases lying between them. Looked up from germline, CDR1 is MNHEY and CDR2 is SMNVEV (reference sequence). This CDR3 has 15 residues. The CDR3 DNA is TGTGCCAGCAGCCTCCGGGACTCGGGTTCCTACGAGCAGTACTTC. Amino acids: CASSLRDSGSYEQYF.

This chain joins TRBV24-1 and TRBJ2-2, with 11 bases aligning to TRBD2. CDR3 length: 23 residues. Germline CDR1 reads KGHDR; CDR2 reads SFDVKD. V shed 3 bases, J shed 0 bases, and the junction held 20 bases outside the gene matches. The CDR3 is CATSDPHLSLAGGQGANTGELFF. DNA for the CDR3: TGTGCCACCAGTGATCCGCACCTTAGTCTAGCGGGAGGTCAGGGGGCGAACACCGGGGAGCTGTTTTTT.

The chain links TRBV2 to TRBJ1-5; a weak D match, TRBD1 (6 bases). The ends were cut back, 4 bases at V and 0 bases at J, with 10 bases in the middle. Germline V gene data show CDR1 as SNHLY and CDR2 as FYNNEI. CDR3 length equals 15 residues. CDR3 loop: CASSGTVTSNQPQHF. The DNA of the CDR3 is TGTGCCAGCAGTGGGACAGTGACTAGCAATCAGCCCCAGCATTTT. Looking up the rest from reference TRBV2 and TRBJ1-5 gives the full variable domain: EPEVTQTPSHQVTQMGQEVILRCVPISNHLYFYWYRQILGQKVEFLVSFYNNEISEKSEIFDDQFSVERPDGSNFTLKIRSTKLEDSAMYFCASSGTVTSNQPQHFGDGTRLSIL.

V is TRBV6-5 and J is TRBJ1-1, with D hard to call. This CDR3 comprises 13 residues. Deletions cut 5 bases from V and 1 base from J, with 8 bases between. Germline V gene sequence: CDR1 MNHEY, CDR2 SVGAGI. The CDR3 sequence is CASSTRRNTEAFF. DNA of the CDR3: TGTGCCAGCAGTACACGACGGAACACTGAAGCTTTCTTT.

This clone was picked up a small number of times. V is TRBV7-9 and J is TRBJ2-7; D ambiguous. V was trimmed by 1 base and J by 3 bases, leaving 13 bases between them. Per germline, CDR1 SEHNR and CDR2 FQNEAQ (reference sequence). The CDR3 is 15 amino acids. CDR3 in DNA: TGTGCCAGCAGCTTAGATGGACGGGCCCTCTACGAGCAGTACTTC. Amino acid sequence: CASSLDGRALYEQYF.

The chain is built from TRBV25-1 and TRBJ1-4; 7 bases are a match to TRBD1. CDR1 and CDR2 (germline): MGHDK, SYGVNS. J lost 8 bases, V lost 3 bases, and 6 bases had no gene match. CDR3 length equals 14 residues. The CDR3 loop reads CASSDGGGREKLFF. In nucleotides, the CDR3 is TGTGCCAGCAGTGATGGAGGGGGCAGGGAAAAACTGTTTTTT.

The CDR3: CASSLSVETQYF. In DNA form, the CDR3 reads TGTGCCAGCAGTTTATCGGTTGAGACCCAGTACTTC. V is TRBV12-3 or TRBV12-4 and J is TRBJ2-5; the D is unclear. This CDR3 comprises 12 residues. Deletions cut 2 bases from V and 5 bases from J, with 6 bases between.

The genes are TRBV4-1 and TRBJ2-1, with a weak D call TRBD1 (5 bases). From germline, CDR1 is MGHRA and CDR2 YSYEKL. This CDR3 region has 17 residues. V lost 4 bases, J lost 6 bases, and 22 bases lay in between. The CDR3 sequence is CASSLKQKLQDGNEQFF. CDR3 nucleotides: TGCGCCAGCAGCCTCAAACAAAAGCTACAGGACGGCAATGAGCAGTTCTTC.